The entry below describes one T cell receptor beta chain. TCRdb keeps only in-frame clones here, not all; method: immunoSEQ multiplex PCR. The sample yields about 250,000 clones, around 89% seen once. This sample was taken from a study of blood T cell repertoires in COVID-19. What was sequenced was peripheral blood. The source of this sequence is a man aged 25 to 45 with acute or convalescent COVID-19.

CDR3 in DNA: TGTGCCAGCAGCTTGGGGCAGGGGGAAGGCCAAGAGACCCAGTACTTC. It encodes CASSLGQGEGQETQYF. This chain links TRBV5-4 with TRBJ2-5; the match to TRBD1 covers 7 bases. This CDR3 is built from 16 residues. Germline assignment: CDR1 SGHNT and CDR2 YYREEE (reference sequence). V lost 0 bases, J lost 1 base, and 6 bases stayed unmatched.